One T cell receptor beta chain is described in this entry. The method was immunoSEQ multiplex PCR; TCRdb's version includes in-frame clones alone and lacks a portion of them. The sample comprises about 140,000 clones, approximately 80% of which are singletons, and 6% to 9.5% rests with the top ten. The data originate from a study of cytotoxic CD8 clonotypes in ibrutinib-treated CLL. Whole-study context: Recorded responses included approximately 24 partial and 2 complete; following median about 68 months, roughly 15 stayed remitted and roughly twelve progressed.

The V end was cut by 5 bases, the J end by 2 bases, with 26 bases between. The CDR3 covers 19 residues. Germline values: CDR1 SGHTA, CDR2 FQGNSA. The TCR beta libraries used 2 to 2.5 micrograms of genomic DNA that came from cryopreserved PBMCs. V gene TRBV7-2 combines with J gene TRBJ2-3; TRBD1 is a possible D gene (6 bases). The source of this sequence is a human donor with chronic lymphocytic leukemia. Sequences were derived from PBMCs, sampled after 36 months of ibrutinib treatment. This CDR3 reads CASSPLWRRSTGHTDTQYF. CDR3 DNA: TGTGCCAGCAGCCCACTATGGCGAAGATCCACGGGACACACAGATACGCAGTATTTT.